This passage covers 11 T cell receptor beta chains from one sample sequenced in a study of blood T cell repertoires in COVID-19. TCRdb's copy holds only in-frame clones and misses some; the assay was immunoSEQ multiplex PCR. The table has around 330,000 clones, around 86% seen once. Sequenced: PBMCs or T cells enriched from blood (not recorded which). The receptors shown here come from a man between 60 and 75 years old who had recovered from COVID-19.

The chain uses TRBV6-6 and TRBJ1-1; TRBD1 is a possible D gene (5 bases). The CDR3 sequence is 15 residues long. With 0 bases removed from V and 1 base from J, the gap between germline ends came to 9 bases. The V gene's germline CDR1 is MNHNY and CDR2 SVGAGI (reference sequence). CDR3 amino acids: CASSYSRVGNTEAFF. CDR3 DNA sequence: TGTGCCAGCAGTTACTCCAGGGTCGGGAACACTGAAGCTTTCTTT.

The CDR3 DNA reads as TGTGCCAGCAGCAAAGATCTCCTTATGGTGGGAGTAATGCACCTGAACACTGAAGCTTTCTTT. Its translation is CASSKDLLMVGVMHLNTEAFF. The chain uses TRBV21-1 and TRBJ1-1. TRBV21-1 is a pseudogene locus. This CDR3 has 21 amino acids.

The chain is built from TRBV24-1 and TRBJ2-5, with a possible D match to TRBD1 (6 bases). Trimming cost V 6 bases and J 4 bases, with 17 bases left between them. The CDR3 extends over 15 amino acids. Germline V CDR1 and CDR2: KGHDR, SFDVKD. The CDR3 DNA reads TGTGCCACCAGTTTTCAAGGGGGTGGTGGAGAGACCCAGTACTTC. It yields the protein CATSFQGGGGETQYF.

J is TRBJ2-5 and V is TRBV5-4; D is possibly TRBD2 (6 bases). The V end lost 3 bases, the J end lost 5 bases, and 8 bases lay between the germline ends. CDR1 and CDR2 (germline): SGHNT, YYREEE (reference sequence). The CDR3 is 12 amino acids. For the CDR3, the DNA is TGTGCCAGCAGCTACGGAGGGGAGACCCAGTACTTC. This sequence encodes CASSYGGETQYF.

Notes on this clone: In the same sample, other DNA sequences code for this CDR3. The chain recombines TRBV7-9 with TRBJ2-7, with a tentative D call TRBD1 (5 bases). Between the trimmed V and J ends, which lost 2 bases and 4 bases, there was a span of 6 bases. Germline V gene sequence: CDR1 SEHNR, CDR2 FQNEAQ (reference sequence). There are 12 residues in the CDR3. The chain's CDR3 is CASSLQGYEQYF. DNA of the CDR3: TGTGCCAGCAGCTTACAGGGTTACGAGCAGTACTTC.

V gene TRBV18 combines with J gene TRBJ2-5; 10 nucleotides line up with TRBD2. The length of the CDR3 is 17 residues. V was clipped by 1 base and J by 5 bases; unmatched bases: 10. Germline CDR1 and CDR2: KGHSH and LQKENI. DNA of the CDR3: TGTGCCAGCTCACCACGCGGGGCTAGCGGGAGATCGGAGACCCAGTACTTC. It translates to CASSPRGASGRSETQYF.

The chain couples TRBV28 to TRBJ2-1; tentative D call: TRBD2 (6 bases). Looked up from germline, CDR1 is MDHEN and CDR2 is SYDVKM. V lost 3 bases and J 7 bases, leaving 13 bases between the germline ends. CDR3 length equals 14 residues. The CDR3 loop is CASSFGRSRNEQFF. The CDR3 nucleotides are TGTGCCAGCAGTTTTGGGAGGTCTAGGAATGAGCAGTTCTTC.

The genes are TRBV9 and TRBJ2-3; 11 nucleotides match TRBD2. The CDR3 spans 16 residues. Germline V gene data show CDR1 as SGDLS and CDR2 as YYNGEE. V trimming: 4 bases; J trimming: 6 bases; junction bases outside the gene matches: 10. DNA of the CDR3: TGTGCCAGCAGCTCGGGCCTAGCGGGAGGTTCGGATACGCAGTATTTT. Translation gives CASSSGLAGGSDTQYF.

The rearrangement joins TRBV9 to TRBJ2-1; 9 nucleotides match TRBD2. The CDR3 contains 14 residues. CDR1 is SGDLS, CDR2 YYNGEE, per germline. V was clipped by 5 bases and J by 4 bases; unmatched bases: 4. The CDR3 here is CASSLTSGYNEQFF. For the CDR3, the DNA is TGTGCCAGCAGTTTGACTAGCGGTTACAATGAGCAGTTCTTC. The full variable domain, its missing parts supplied by reference TRBV9 and TRBJ2-1, is DSGVTQTPKHLITATGQRVTLRCSPRSGDLSVYWYQQSLDQGLQFLIQYYNGEERAKGNILERFSAQQFPDLHSELNLSSLELGDSALYFCASSLTSGYNEQFFGPGTRLTVL.

This clone was seen only once. V is TRBV21-1 and J is TRBJ2-1; TRBD2, the table's D call, lacks a check against the DNA. TRBV21-1 is classified as a pseudogene. The CDR3 is 16 residues long. CDR3 protein: CASTPRGHSRGEEQFF. The DNA of the CDR3 is TGTGCCAGCACCCCAAGGGGCCACTCGCGGGGGGAGGAGCAGTTCTTC.

This chain links TRBV28 with TRBJ1-5; D is possibly TRBD1 (6 bases). This CDR3 spans 15 amino acids. Germline lookup yields CDR1 MDHEN and CDR2 SYDVKM. V gave up 4 bases and J gave up 5 bases, with 15 bases separating them. CDR3 nucleotide sequence: TGTGCCAGCAGTTCCTACAGGGAGATTTATCAGCCCCAGCATTTT. This translates into CASSSYREIYQPQHF.